In its sample, the clone carrying this TCR beta chain was seen a few times. Its antigen is not identified. The sample originates from a study of identical twins. Study-wide results and limits: Less excess twin sharing appeared in beta out-of-frame sequences. Rather than following the same donors, the conclusions depended on cross-sectional statistical analysis.

Per the germline V gene, CDR1 is SGHTA and CDR2 is FQGNSA. This CDR3 has 13 residues. V lost 5 bases to trimming and J lost 6 bases, with 14 bases between them. TCRdb independently ran MiXCR on the 5' RACE reads; one entry per CDR3 protein. The sample consists of fewer than 500,000 distinct CDR3 sequences, approximately 15% of them appearing once. The same sample was also used in a study of yellow fever vaccine responses in identical twins. Per that paper: After vaccination, twins' T cell response reportedly seemed partly convergent, partly personalized.

The chain carries TRBV7-2 and TRBJ2-7; perhaps TRBD1 as D (5 bases). The clonotype originates from a woman younger than 35 in good health. Sequenced input: CD4+ T cells sorted from blood. CDR3 DNA sequence: TGTGCCAGCAGCACCTCGACAGCCTCCGAGCAGTACTTC. As protein: CASSTSTASEQYF.